One sample yielded the 21 T cell receptor beta chains listed below, sequenced in a study of blood T cell repertoires in COVID-19. The protocol was immunoSEQ multiplex PCR, while the TCRdb copy is restricted to in-frame clones and leaves out a portion. The table shows around 33,000 clones, with 78% occurring only once. The sequenced sample was peripheral blood. The receptors were sampled from a man older than 75 with acute or convalescent COVID-19.

The chain employs TRBV4-1 and TRBJ2-5; D remains ambiguous. Between the trimmed V and J ends, which lost 1 base and 2 bases, there was a span of 11 bases. The CDR3 sequence is 15 residues long. CDR1 MGHRA and CDR2 YSYEKL come from the germline V gene. CDR3 in amino acids: CASSQVGSPQETQYF. The CDR3 DNA reads as TGCGCCAGCAGCCAAGTTGGCAGTCCACAAGAGACCCAGTACTTC.

The chain carries TRBV10-3 and TRBJ1-2, with 7 bases aligning to TRBD1. Germline V CDR1 and CDR2: ENHRY, SYGVKD. Trimming took 7 bases from V and 6 from J; bases not matched to a gene: 2. This CDR3 has 11 amino acids. The CDR3 here is CAITTGNGYTF. CDR3 DNA: TGTGCCATCACGACAGGGAATGGCTACACCTTC.

Only a few counts were recorded for this clone. V and J are TRBV18 and TRBJ2-1; 8 nucleotides align to TRBD1. The V and J ends lost 6 bases and 8 bases, in that order; junction bases with no gene match: 6. The CDR3 consists of 13 residues. Germline loops: CDR1 KGHSH, CDR2 LQKENI. For the CDR3, the DNA is TGTGCCAGCTCCGGACAGGGTAGGGATGAGCAGTTCTTC. As protein: CASSGQGRDEQFF.

The chain is built from TRBV9 and TRBJ1-2, with a possible D match to TRBD1 (6 bases). There are 12 residues in the CDR3. V lost 4 bases and J 7 bases, leaving 11 bases between the germline ends. Germline V gives CDR1 SGDLS, CDR2 YYNGEE. CDR3 nucleotides: TGTGCCAGCAGCTCCAGGGGCCTTGGCTACACCTTC. This codes for CASSSRGLGYTF.

V is TRBV6-6 and J is TRBJ2-2; D call uncertain. Trimming took 5 bases from V and 6 from J, leaving 10 bases between them. The CDR3 covers 13 residues. Germline lookup yields CDR1 MNHNY and CDR2 SVGAGI (reference sequence). The CDR3 DNA reads as TGTGCCAGCAGTCCCTCTAGGCCCGGGGAGCTGTTTTTT. It encodes CASSPSRPGELFF.

This clone was seen only a few times. The chain carries TRBV4-2 and TRBJ2-5, with 7 bases matching TRBD2. There are 15 residues in the CDR3. Germline V CDR1 and CDR2: LGHNA, YNFKEQ. The V gene end was trimmed by 4 bases and the J gene end by 1 base; junction bases not matched to a gene: 6. The CDR3 DNA sequence: TGTGCCAGCAGCCGGCGAGCGGGGCTCCAAGAGACCCAGTACTTC. It specifies CASSRRAGLQETQYF.

This clone was seen a single time. The J gene is TRBJ2-7, the V gene TRBV6-5; no clear D. Trimming shortened V by 0 bases and J by 0 bases, and 6 bases separated the two germline ends. Germline CDR1 is MNHEY and CDR2 is SVGAGI. The CDR3 contains 14 residues. The CDR3 sequence: CASSYSGSSYEQYF. Here the CDR3 DNA reads TGTGCCAGCAGTTACTCGGGCAGCTCCTACGAGCAGTACTTC.

This clone appeared once. This chain joins TRBV12-3 or TRBV12-4 and TRBJ1-1; D is unresolved. The CDR3 covers 10 residues. Trimming removed 6 bases from V and 4 bases from J, with 3 bases in between. CDR3 DNA: TGTGCCAGCAGGGCCACTGAAGCTTTCTTT. This gives the protein CASRATEAFF.

The gene calls are TRBV3-1 (or the pseudogene TRBV3-2) and TRBJ2-1; TRBD1 matches at 11 bases. There are 15 residues in the CDR3. CDR1 and CDR2 (germline): LGHDT, YNNKEL (reference sequence). V was pared by 1 base and J by 6 bases, with 2 bases of the junction left unmatched. The chain's CDR3 is CASSQAGTGGNEQFF. The CDR3 DNA reads as TGTGCCAGCAGCCAAGCCGGGACAGGGGGCAATGAGCAGTTCTTC.

V usage is TRBV12-3 or TRBV12-4 and J usage is TRBJ2-5, with TRBD2 matching 7 bases. The CDR3 sequence is 12 residues long. The V and J ends lost 8 bases and 5 bases, in that order; junction bases with no gene match: 5. The CDR3 DNA reads TGTGCCAGCGCCGGGGGGTTGGAGACCCAGTACTTC. Amino acids: CASAGGLETQYF.

The rearrangement uses TRBV11-2 and TRBJ1-6; 10 nucleotides agree with TRBD1. Germline V gene sequence: CDR1 SGHAT, CDR2 FQNNGV. Trimming took 5 bases from V and 9 from J; bases not matched to a gene: 7. This CDR3 region has 15 residues. The CDR3 reads CASSTTGTGVSPLHF. The CDR3 DNA reads TGTGCCAGCAGCACCACCGGGACAGGGGTTTCACCCCTCCACTTT. Full variable domain (remainder filled in from reference TRBV11-2 and TRBJ1-6): EAGVAQSPRYKIIEKRQSVAFWCNPISGHATLYWYQQILGQGPKLLIQFQNNGVVDDSQLPKDRFSAERLKGVDSTLKIQPAKLEDSAVYLCASSTTGTGVSPLHFGNGTRLTVT.

The sample holds a few counts of this clone. The CDR3: CASSVGTIPQPQHF. CDR3 nucleotide sequence: TGTGCCAGCAGCGTAGGGACAATCCCTCAGCCCCAGCATTTT. This chain links TRBV9 with TRBJ1-5, with D tentatively TRBD1 (5 bases). V was trimmed by 0 bases and J by 6 bases, leaving 10 bases between them. Germline values: CDR1 SGDLS, CDR2 YYNGEE. The length of the CDR3 is 14 residues.

J is TRBJ1-3 and V is TRBV19, with 9 bases aligning to TRBD1. The CDR3 loop spans 13 amino acids. Trimming at V came to 9 bases and at J to 7 bases, leaving 7 bases not matched to a gene. The V gene's germline CDR1 is LNHDA and CDR2 SQIVND (reference sequence). The CDR3 nucleotides are TGTGCCAGCCACCGGGACAGGGAGAACACCATATATTTT. Translating gives CASHRDRENTIYF.

This chain connects TRBV5-4 to TRBJ1-2; 7 bases agree with TRBD1. V shed 0 bases, J shed 2 bases, and the junction held 4 bases outside the gene matches. The germline CDR1 and CDR2 sequences are SGHNT and YYREEE (reference sequence). This CDR3 is 15 amino acids long. CDR3 nucleotides: TGTGCCAGCAGCTTGGGGGACAGCTCAAACTATGGCTACACCTTC. Encoded protein: CASSLGDSSNYGYTF.

J is TRBJ1-2 and V is TRBV2; D remains ambiguous. Trimming stripped 0 bases from V and 12 bases from J, with 14 bases between. The CDR3 consists of 13 residues. Per germline, CDR1 SNHLY and CDR2 FYNNEI. CDR3 coding DNA: TGTGCCAGCAGTGAAGCATCGAGGGCTAAGGACACCTTC. Its translation: CASSEASRAKDTF.

The V gene is TRBV5-1, the J gene TRBJ2-2, with D tentatively TRBD1 (6 bases). The CDR3 contains 16 residues. V was shortened by 0 bases and J by 7 bases, with 16 bases between the two germline ends. Looked up from germline, CDR1 is SGHRS and CDR2 is YFSETQ. CDR3 nucleotides: TGCGCCAGCAGCTTGGGGTGGGGGCGTCTGATCGGGGAGCTGTTTTTT. It yields the protein CASSLGWGRLIGELFF.

The chain links TRBV11-1 to TRBJ2-7, with 9 positions matching TRBD1. The junction had 4 bases not matched to a gene; V was cut back by 3 bases and J by 1 base. Looked up from germline, CDR1 is SGHAT and CDR2 is FQDESV (reference sequence). This CDR3 comprises 15 residues. The CDR3 region has the DNA TGTGCCAGCAGCTTGGGACAGGGATTTTCCTACGAGCAGTACTTC. Translation gives CASSLGQGFSYEQYF.

This clone was counted once. V and J are TRBV4-1 and TRBJ1-4; D remains ambiguous. Germline V gene sequence: CDR1 MGHRA, CDR2 YSYEKL. The CDR3 spans 14 residues. Trimming took off 1 base at V and 5 bases at J, with 8 bases between the two ends. CDR3 DNA sequence: TGCGCCAGCAGCCAAGTTCCGGTCAATGAAAAACTGTTTTTT. Its translation: CASSQVPVNEKLFF.

The rearrangement joins TRBV6-5 to TRBJ1-5, with D possibly matching TRBD1 (6 bases). V was clipped by 7 bases and J by 9 bases, with 13 bases between them. This CDR3 is 12 amino acids long. From germline, CDR1 is MNHEY and CDR2 SVGAGI. The CDR3 bases are TGTGCCAGCACGGACAGTGGGGGGCCCCAGCATTTT. Protein product: CASTDSGGPQHF.

This chain uses TRBV12-3 or TRBV12-4 with TRBJ2-7; unclear D gene. CDR3 length: 12 amino acids. The V end was cut by 2 bases, the J end by 5 bases, with 7 bases between. In nucleotides, the CDR3 is TGTGCCAGCAGTTTAAGCGTCCACGAGCAGTACTTC. This encodes CASSLSVHEQYF.

V gene TRBV30 combines with J gene TRBJ2-1; D may be TRBD1 (5 bases). V shed 6 bases and J shed 5 bases, with 8 bases lying between them. CDR3 size: 11 residues. From germline, CDR1 is GTSNPN and CDR2 SVGIG (reference sequence). Written as DNA, the CDR3 is TGTGCCTGTCAGGGCGACAATGAGCAGTTCTTC. It is translated as CACQGDNEQFF.